This passage covers 29 T cell receptor beta chains from one sample sequenced in a study of T cell responses to AZD1222 COVID-19 vaccine. Profiling relied on immunoSEQ multiplex PCR, and the TCRdb table lists in-frame clones only, not all of them. The sample yields about 150,000 clones, around 89% seen once. The material sequenced was peripheral blood, taken on day 0 of MenACWY control vaccination. The receptors here all came from an adult in good health.

The CDR3 region is CASSWTGRVDQPQHF. In DNA, the CDR3 is TGTGCCAGTAGTTGGACAGGGAGGGTTGATCAGCCCCAGCATTTT. The chain employs TRBV19 and TRBJ1-5; 8 bases match TRBD1. The V and J ends lost 5 bases and 5 bases, in that order; junction bases with no gene match: 8. The CDR3 spans 15 residues. Germline V gives CDR1 LNHDA, CDR2 SQIVND (reference sequence).

The V call is TRBV18, the J call TRBJ1-4; no clear D. V was shortened by 2 bases and J by 2 bases, with 0 bases between the two germline ends. This CDR3 comprises 12 residues. Germline V gene sequence: CDR1 KGHSH, CDR2 LQKENI. The CDR3 loop reads CASSPTNEKLFF. The CDR3 nucleotides are TGTGCCAGCTCACCAACTAATGAAAAACTGTTTTTT.

The chain combines TRBV4-1 with TRBJ1-5; 7 bases are a match to TRBD1. V lost 5 bases, J lost 7 bases, and 11 bases stayed unmatched. Germline V gives CDR1 MGHRA, CDR2 YSYEKL. The CDR3 is 15 residues long. The CDR3: CASSSTGRGLQPQHF. CDR3 nucleotides: TGCGCCAGCAGCTCGACAGGGAGGGGATTACAGCCCCAGCATTTT.

The chain combines TRBV3-1 (or the pseudogene TRBV3-2) with TRBJ1-3; no clear D gene. The CDR3 is made up of 20 amino acids. From germline, CDR1 is LGHDT and CDR2 YNNKEL (reference sequence). The ends were cut back, 1 base at V and 0 bases at J, with 22 bases in the middle. The CDR3 reads CASSQGAKYGLPGSGNTIYF. DNA of the CDR3: TGTGCCAGCAGCCAAGGTGCGAAGTACGGACTGCCCGGCTCTGGAAACACCATATATTTT.

The genes are TRBV7-2 and TRBJ2-7; D may be TRBD1 or TRBD2 (6 bases each). CDR1 and CDR2 from the germline V gene are SGHTA and FQGNSA. V dropped 4 bases and J dropped 0 bases, with 13 bases sitting between them. The CDR3 sequence is 15 residues long. CDR3 protein: CASSSAGHSSYEQYF. CDR3 in DNA: TGTGCCAGCAGCTCTGCGGGACACAGCTCCTACGAGCAGTACTTC.

V and J are TRBV5-4 and TRBJ2-3; D might be TRBD1 or TRBD2, each matching 5 bases. V lost 4 bases, J lost 2 bases, and 17 bases lay in between. The germline gives CDR1 SGHNT, CDR2 YYREEE (reference sequence). The CDR3 loop spans 16 amino acids. The CDR3 sequence is CASSQWTGQNTDTQYF. The CDR3 DNA sequence: TGTGCCAGCAGCCAATGGACGGGGCAAAACACAGATACGCAGTATTTT.

DNA of the CDR3: TGTGCCAGCAGCTTAGAGGCCAGGCCAGGGAGCTATGGCTACACCTTC. It codes for CASSLEARPGSYGYTF. The rearrangement uses TRBV7-9 and TRBJ1-2; a weak D match, TRBD1 (5 bases). V dropped 1 base and J dropped 4 bases, with 16 bases sitting between them. This CDR3 region has 16 residues. Germline lookup yields CDR1 SEHNR and CDR2 FQNEAQ (reference sequence).

The V call is TRBV5-4, the J call TRBJ2-2, with TRBD2 identical over 8 bases. Trimming cost V 4 bases and J 4 bases; bases outside gene matches: 9. Germline lookup yields CDR1 SGHNT and CDR2 YYREEE (reference sequence). The CDR3 is made up of 16 amino acids. The CDR3 loop reads CASSPTGGVRTGELFF. CDR3 sequence (DNA): TGTGCCAGCAGCCCTACGGGGGGGGTCCGCACCGGGGAGCTGTTTTTT. The full variable domain, with the rest looked up from reference TRBV5-4 and TRBJ2-2, is ETGVTQSPTHLIKTRGQQVTLRCSSQSGHNTVSWYQQALGQGPQFIFQYYREEENGRGNFPPRFSGLQFPNYSSELNVNALELDDSALYLCASSPTGGVRTGELFFGEGSRLTVL.

This chain links TRBV7-9 with TRBJ2-1; D is unresolved. CDR3 length equals 14 residues. Germline-derived CDR1 and CDR2 are SEHNR and FQNEAQ (reference sequence). Trimming cost V 3 bases and J 0 bases, with 6 bases left between them. CDR3 coding DNA: TGTGCCAGCAGCTTCTCCGTCTCCTACAATGAGCAGTTCTTC. This gives the protein CASSFSVSYNEQFF.

The rearrangement joins TRBV27 to TRBJ2-7, with 8 bases lining up with TRBD1. The CDR3 length is 13 residues. Germline V lookup: CDR1 MNHEY, CDR2 SMNVEV (reference sequence). With V trimmed by 2 bases and J by 4 bases, 1 base remained unmatched. Here the CDR3 DNA reads TGTGCCAGCAGTTTAAGACAGGGGTACGAGCAGTACTTC. Its translation: CASSLRQGYEQYF.

This chain links TRBV5-1 with TRBJ2-2, with D possibly being TRBD1 or TRBD2 (5 bases each). Trimming pared 5 bases from V and 0 bases from J, leaving 14 bases between. Germline CDR1 SGHRS, CDR2 YFSETQ. The CDR3 totals 16 residues. CDR3 DNA sequence: TGCGCCAGCAGAACACCCGGGACGGCGAACACCGGGGAGCTGTTTTTT. Its translation is CASRTPGTANTGELFF.

The rearrangement uses TRBV21-1 and TRBJ2-3; whether TRBD2, the table's D call, matches the DNA was not checked. TRBV21-1 is described as a pseudogene. The CDR3 has 15 amino acids. CDR3 region: CASSRDGGSTDTQYF. The CDR3, as DNA: TGTGCCAGCAGCAGAGACGGAGGCAGCACAGATACGCAGTATTTT.

The chain has TRBV7-9 and TRBJ2-7; no reliable D call. V was pared by 5 bases and J by 2 bases, with 13 bases between. Germline V gene sequence: CDR1 SEHNR, CDR2 FQNEAQ (reference sequence). There are 14 residues in the CDR3. The CDR3 loop reads CASSDMMGTYEQYF. CDR3 nucleotide sequence: TGTGCCAGCAGCGACATGATGGGAACCTACGAGCAGTACTTC.

V is TRBV7-9 and J is TRBJ1-4; 7 bases map to TRBD1. Unmatched junction bases numbered 14, after V lost 6 bases and J lost 7 bases. This CDR3 is built from 16 residues. The germline V gene has CDR1 SEHNR and CDR2 FQNEAQ (reference sequence). The CDR3 nucleotides are TGTGCCAGCAGTCCCCGCGGACACAGGGGTATTGAAAAACTGTTTTTT. Its protein is CASSPRGHRGIEKLFF.

This chain links TRBV10-3 with TRBJ1-3; maybe TRBD1 (5 bases). Trimming removed 0 bases at V and 0 bases at J, with 15 bases between. Germline-derived CDR1 and CDR2 are ENHRY and SYGVKD. The CDR3 has 18 residues. The CDR3 DNA follows: TGTGCCATCAGTGAGTCAGGATTCCGACAGACCTCTGGAAACACCATATATTTT. This codes for CAISESGFRQTSGNTIYF.

The CDR3 here is CASGLISGTGYNEQFF. CDR3 bases: TGTGCTAGTGGATTGATTTCCGGGACAGGATACAATGAGCAGTTCTTC. The chain combines TRBV12-5 with TRBJ2-1, with TRBD1 matching over 8 bases. Germline CDR1 reads LGHNT; CDR2 reads FRNRAP. Unmatched junction bases numbered 11, after V lost 6 bases and J lost 4 bases. The CDR3 spans 16 residues.

CDR3 sequence (DNA): TGTGCCAGTAGCGGCGGGAGGGGACCCCTATCCGGCTACACCTTC. Protein sequence: CASSGGRGPLSGYTF. The chain combines TRBV19 with TRBJ1-2, with a weak D call TRBD1 (5 bases). CDR1 and CDR2 from the germline V gene are LNHDA and SQIVND (reference sequence). With 6 bases removed from V and 8 bases from J, the gap between germline ends came to 22 bases. The CDR3 is made up of 15 amino acids.

The CDR3 DNA reads TGTGCCAGCAGGTTGAGACTAGCGGGGGCCTACAATGAGCAGTTCTTC. The encoded protein is CASRLRLAGAYNEQFF. The V call is TRBV5-5, the J call TRBJ2-1; TRBD2 aligns across 12 bases. The CDR3 covers 16 residues. Trimming removed 5 bases from V and 2 bases from J; junction bases left unmatched: 5. In germline, CDR1 is SGHKS, CDR2 YYEKEE (reference sequence). Full variable domain (outside the CDR3, taken from reference TRBV5-5 and TRBJ2-1): DAGVTQSPTHLIKTRGQQVTLRCSPISGHKSVSWYQQVLGQGPQFIFQYYEKEERGRGNFPDRFSARQFPNYSSELNVNALLLGDSALYLCASRLRLAGAYNEQFFGPGTRLTVL.

The V gene is TRBV6-5, the J gene TRBJ1-1; a weak D match, TRBD1 (6 bases). Trimming took off 6 bases at V and 0 bases at J, with 14 bases between the two ends. Per the germline V gene, CDR1 is MNHEY and CDR2 is SVGAGI. CDR3 length equals 15 residues. CDR3 DNA sequence: TGTGCCAGCAGACCTCCGGGGGGCTTGAACACTGAAGCTTTCTTT. Translating gives CASRPPGGLNTEAFF.

The chain employs TRBV2 and TRBJ1-4, with 8 bases matching TRBD1. The CDR3 length is 15 residues. V was pared by 4 bases and J by 7 bases, with 8 bases of the junction left unmatched. Germline loops: CDR1 SNHLY, CDR2 FYNNEI. The CDR3 protein is CASSGTGMFSEKLFF. Here the CDR3 DNA reads TGTGCCAGCAGTGGGACAGGGATGTTTTCTGAAAAACTGTTTTTT.

This clone appeared once. The chain employs TRBV15 and TRBJ2-2; TRBD2 might be the D (6 bases). Germline CDR1 and CDR2: LNHNV and YYDKDF (reference sequence). The V and J ends lost 0 bases and 4 bases respectively, with 12 bases between them. The CDR3 is 16 residues long. The CDR3 bases are TGTGCCACCAGCAGAGATCCACGGGAGAGCACCGGGGAGCTGTTTTTT. It is translated as CATSRDPRESTGELFF.

This clone was counted many times. This chain links TRBV12-3 or TRBV12-4 with TRBJ2-1; TRBD1 matches at 7 bases. This CDR3 has 12 residues. The trim removed 5 bases at V and 7 bases at J, leaving 2 bases unmatched. The CDR3 sequence: CASSPQGNEQFF. CDR3 nucleotides: TGTGCCAGCAGTCCACAGGGGAATGAGCAGTTCTTC.

This clone was recorded only once. The chain combines TRBV5-1 with TRBJ1-3; tentatively, D is TRBD1 (5 bases). The CDR3 is 14 residues long. The germline gives CDR1 SGHRS, CDR2 YFSETQ. The ends were cut back, 0 bases at V and 4 bases at J, with 8 bases in the middle. The DNA of the CDR3 is TGCGCCAGCAGCTTGGAGGGGACGGGAAACACCATATATTTT. Its translation: CASSLEGTGNTIYF.

CDR3 nucleotide sequence: TGCAGCGTAGTGGTCCAGGGAACTGAAGCTTTCTTT. It codes for CSVVVQGTEAFF. The chain uses TRBV29-1 and TRBJ1-1, with D possibly being TRBD1 (5 bases). CDR1 and CDR2 from the germline V gene are SQVTM and ANQGSEA. This CDR3 comprises 12 residues. V was shortened by 6 bases and J by 5 bases, with 13 bases between the two germline ends.

V gene TRBV7-6 combines with J gene TRBJ1-5; 10 bases match TRBD1. With V trimmed by 1 base and J by 8 bases, 17 bases remained unmatched. CDR1 and CDR2 from the germline V gene are SGHVS and FNYEAQ. CDR3 size: 19 residues. The chain's CDR3 is CASSLGDRGATGGAEPQHF. The CDR3 bases are TGTGCCAGCAGCTTAGGAGATCGTGGGGCGACAGGGGGCGCGGAGCCCCAGCATTTT. Looking up the rest from reference TRBV7-6 and TRBJ1-5 gives the full variable domain: GAGVSQSPRYKVTKRGQDVALRCDPISGHVSLYWYRQALGQGPEFLTYFNYEAQQDKSGLPNDRFSAERPEGSISTLTIQRTEQRDSAMYRCASSLGDRGATGGAEPQHFGDGTRLSIL.

The gene calls are TRBV4-3 and TRBJ2-2, with TRBD2 identical over 15 bases. This CDR3 has 16 residues. Losses at the gene ends were 3 bases for V and 5 bases for J; bases not matched to a gene: 1. Germline loops: CDR1 LGHNA, CDR2 YSLEER. CDR3 protein: CASSQGTSGGTGELFF. Here the CDR3 DNA reads TGCGCCAGCAGCCAGGGGACTAGCGGGGGGACCGGGGAGCTGTTTTTT.

V usage is TRBV11-2 and J usage is TRBJ1-2, with 8 bases matching TRBD1. Germline V gene lookup returns CDR1 SGHAT and CDR2 FQNNGV. V was clipped by 5 bases and J by 4 bases; unmatched bases: 6. The CDR3 runs to 14 residues. CDR3 bases: TGTGCCAGCAGCCCGCTGGGGACAGGCTATGGCTACACCTTC. Protein: CASSPLGTGYGYTF.

In the case of this clone: The same CDR3 arises from other DNA sequences in this sample as well. The chain has TRBV7-9 and TRBJ1-1; possibly TRBD1 for D (5 bases). Germline V gene data show CDR1 as SEHNR and CDR2 as FQNEAQ (reference sequence). V lost 2 bases and J 3 bases, leaving 7 bases between the germline ends. The CDR3 contains 13 residues. CDR3: CASSLTGDTEAFF. CDR3 DNA sequence: TGTGCCAGCAGCTTAACAGGCGACACTGAAGCTTTCTTT. The entire variable domain, with the rest obtained from reference TRBV7-9 and TRBJ1-1, is as follows: DTGVSQNPRHKITKRGQNVTFRCDPISEHNRLYWYRQTLGQGPEFLTYFQNEAQLEKSRLLSDRFSAERPKGSFSTLEIQRTEQGDSAMYLCASSLTGDTEAFFGQGTRLTVV.

This CDR3 is CASRPAGTTNEKLFF. In DNA, the CDR3 is TGCGCCAGCAGACCAGCAGGGACAACTAATGAAAAACTGTTTTTT. This sequence joins TRBV5-1 and TRBJ1-4; tentative D call: TRBD1 (5 bases). The germline CDR1 and CDR2 sequences are SGHRS and YFSETQ. The CDR3 is made up of 15 amino acids. V shed 5 bases and J shed 0 bases, with 11 bases lying between them.